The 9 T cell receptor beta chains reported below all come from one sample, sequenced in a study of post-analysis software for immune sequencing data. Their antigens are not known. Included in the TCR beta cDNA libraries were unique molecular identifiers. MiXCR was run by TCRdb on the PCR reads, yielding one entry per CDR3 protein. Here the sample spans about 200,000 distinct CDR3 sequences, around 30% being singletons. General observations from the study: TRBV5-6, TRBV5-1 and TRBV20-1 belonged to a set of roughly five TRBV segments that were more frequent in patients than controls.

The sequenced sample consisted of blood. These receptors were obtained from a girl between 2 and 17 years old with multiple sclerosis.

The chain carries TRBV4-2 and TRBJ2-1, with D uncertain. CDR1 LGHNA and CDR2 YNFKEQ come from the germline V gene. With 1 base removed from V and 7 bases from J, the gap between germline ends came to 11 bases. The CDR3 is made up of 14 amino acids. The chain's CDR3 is CASSQGRVGNEQFF. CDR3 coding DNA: TGTGCCAGCAGCCAAGGCCGGGTAGGTAATGAGCAGTTCTTC.

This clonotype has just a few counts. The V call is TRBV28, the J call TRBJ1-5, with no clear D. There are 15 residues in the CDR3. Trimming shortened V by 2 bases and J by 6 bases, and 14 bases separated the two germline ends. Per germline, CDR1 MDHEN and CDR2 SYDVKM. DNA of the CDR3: TGTGCCAGCAGTTTAGACGGGAGCGTAAGTCAGCCCCAGCATTTT. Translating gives CASSLDGSVSQPQHF.

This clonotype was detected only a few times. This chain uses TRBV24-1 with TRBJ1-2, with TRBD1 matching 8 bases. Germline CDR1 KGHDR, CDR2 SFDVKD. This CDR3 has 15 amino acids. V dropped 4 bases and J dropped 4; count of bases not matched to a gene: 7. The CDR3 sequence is CATSDINRGIYGYTF. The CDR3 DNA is TGTGCCACCAGTGACATCAACAGGGGGATCTATGGCTACACCTTC.

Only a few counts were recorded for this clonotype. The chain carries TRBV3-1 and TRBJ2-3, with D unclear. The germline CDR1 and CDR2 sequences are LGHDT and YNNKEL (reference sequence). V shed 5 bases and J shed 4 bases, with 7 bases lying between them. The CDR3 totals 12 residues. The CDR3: CASSSDADTQYF. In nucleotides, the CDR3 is TGTGCCAGCAGCTCCGATGCAGATACGCAGTATTTT.

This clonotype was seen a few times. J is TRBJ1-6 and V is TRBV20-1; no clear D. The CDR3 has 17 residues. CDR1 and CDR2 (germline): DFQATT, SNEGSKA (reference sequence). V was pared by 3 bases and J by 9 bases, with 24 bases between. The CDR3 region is CSARIGHLGPDGSPLHF. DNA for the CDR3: TGCAGTGCTAGGATAGGGCATTTAGGCCCGGATGGTTCACCCCTCCACTTT.

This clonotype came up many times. The CDR3 sequence: CASSLSSGSSLEQYF. As DNA, the CDR3 is TGTGCCAGCAGCTTGTCTAGCGGGAGTTCCCTCGAGCAGTACTTC. The rearrangement joins TRBV7-2 to TRBJ2-7, with 10 positions matching TRBD2. This CDR3 has 15 amino acids. Germline V CDR1 and CDR2: SGHTA, FQGNSA. J lost 6 bases, V lost 3 bases, and 8 bases had no gene match.

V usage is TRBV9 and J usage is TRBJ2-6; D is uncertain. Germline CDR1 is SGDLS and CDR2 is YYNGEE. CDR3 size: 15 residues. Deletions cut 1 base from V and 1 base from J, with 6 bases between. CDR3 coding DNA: TGTGCCAGCAGCGTATCACAGTCTGGGGCCAACGTCCTGACTTTC. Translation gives CASSVSQSGANVLTF.

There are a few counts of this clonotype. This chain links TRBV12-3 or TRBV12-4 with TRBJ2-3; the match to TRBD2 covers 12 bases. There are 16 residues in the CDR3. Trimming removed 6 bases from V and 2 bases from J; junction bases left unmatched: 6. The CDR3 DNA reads TGTGCCAGCAGACCCGGACTAGCGGGGTACACAGATACGCAGTATTTT. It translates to CASRPGLAGYTDTQYF.

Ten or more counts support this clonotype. The CDR3 DNA sequence: TGTGCCTGGAGCCCGTCTACCCTTTATGGCTACACCTTC. Protein: CAWSPSTLYGYTF. V usage is TRBV30 and J usage is TRBJ1-2, with D unclear. This CDR3 has 13 residues. Trimming removed 3 bases at V and 5 bases at J, with 13 bases between. Germline V lookup: CDR1 GTSNPN, CDR2 SVGIG (reference sequence).